This TCR beta chain was sequenced in a study of shared clonotypes between healthy human individuals. This table comes from immunoSEQ multiplex PCR, and its TCRdb copy is limited to in-frame clones, with some not included. The sample lists 2.3 million or so clones, approximately 93% occurring once. Trimming cost V 3 bases and J 7 bases; bases outside gene matches: 12. CDR1 is SGDLS and CDR2 is YYNGEE in the germline V gene. The CDR3 runs to 16 residues. Study donors comprised healthy, HIV-negative adults devoid of recent acute infection or vaccination. Sequencing was performed on naive CD4+ T cells from PBMCs. Sample subset: CD45RA+ positively selected. This chain joins TRBV9 and TRBJ1-1; 10 bases agree with TRBD1. This clonotype was obtained from a man between 18 and 29 years old in good health. Some clones in this sample may be carry-over from other donors' samples. CDR3 DNA: TGTGCCAGCAGCGGGACAGGGGGGTCCCCAGAGGGTGAAGCTTTCTTT. This gives the protein CASSGTGGSPEGEAFF.